The 21 T cell receptor beta chains below all came from one sample that was sequenced in a study of blood T cell repertoires in COVID-19. Some clones are missing from TCRdb's copy, which holds only in-frame ones; the method was immunoSEQ multiplex PCR. This sample has a few hundred thousand clones; almost 90% occur once, and the top ten carry 3.5% to 5%. Sequenced input: PBMCs or T cells enriched from blood (not recorded which). These receptors were taken from a woman under 30 with acute COVID-19.

Only a few counts were recorded for this clone. The V gene is TRBV5-1, the J gene TRBJ2-7, with a tentative D call TRBD2 (6 bases). In germline, CDR1 is SGHRS, CDR2 YFSETQ. V shed 2 bases and J shed 5 bases, with 14 bases lying between them. CDR3 length: 14 amino acids. CDR3 in amino acids: CASSFGTSDNEQYF. As DNA, the CDR3 is TGCGCCAGCAGCTTCGGGACTTCCGACAACGAGCAGTACTTC.

The chain carries TRBV3-1 (or the pseudogene TRBV3-2) and TRBJ1-1; the D is unclear. Trimming removed 0 bases from V and 6 bases from J, with 8 bases in between. CDR3 length: 13 residues. Germline V lookup: CDR1 LGHDT, CDR2 YNNKEL (reference sequence). The DNA for the CDR3 is TGTGCCAGCAGCCAAGAAGGCGGGCCTGAAGCTTTCTTT. It encodes CASSQEGGPEAFF.

This rearrangement joins TRBV9 to TRBJ2-7; D is possibly TRBD2 (7 bases). The CDR3 has 16 amino acids. V shed 0 bases and J shed 3 bases, with 16 bases lying between them. The germline V gene has CDR1 SGDLS and CDR2 YYNGEE. The CDR3 DNA reads TGTGCCAGCAGCGTAGATGGGGAGGGGGGTTTCTACGAGCAGTACTTC. This codes for CASSVDGEGGFYEQYF.

The chain combines TRBV11-2 with TRBJ2-1, with 11 bases identical to TRBD2. Unmatched junction bases numbered 5, after V lost 5 bases and J lost 2 bases. The germline gives CDR1 SGHAT, CDR2 FQNNGV. The CDR3 is 16 residues long. The CDR3 sequence is CASSAPGLAAYNEQFF. Written as DNA, the CDR3 is TGTGCCAGCAGCGCTCCGGGACTAGCGGCCTACAATGAGCAGTTCTTC.

The chain has TRBV19 and TRBJ1-3, with D possibly TRBD1 on 5 matching bases. With 7 bases removed from V and 0 bases from J, the gap between germline ends came to 10 bases. This CDR3 contains 14 residues. Germline V gene sequence: CDR1 LNHDA, CDR2 SQIVND (reference sequence). The CDR3 nucleotides are TGTGCCAGTATGTCAGGGCACTCTGGAAACACCATATATTTT. It encodes CASMSGHSGNTIYF.

The chain is built from TRBV20-1 and TRBJ2-3; D perhaps matches TRBD1 (6 bases). In germline, CDR1 is DFQATT, CDR2 SNEGSKA (reference sequence). The CDR3 sequence is 11 residues long. V was cut by 5 bases and J by 6 bases, with 9 bases left in between. DNA for the CDR3: TGCAGTGCTGAGAGGGGGGATACGCAGTATTTT. Its translation: CSAERGDTQYF.

This rearrangement joins TRBV4-1 to TRBJ2-1, with 9 bases that match TRBD2. V trimming: 0 bases; J trimming: 4 bases; junction bases outside the gene matches: 13. Germline CDR1 reads MGHRA; CDR2 reads YSYEKL. The CDR3 is 19 residues long. The CDR3 region has the DNA TGCGCCAGCAGCCAAGATGGGGCTAGCGGGGACTTACTTTACAATGAGCAGTTCTTC. Amino acids: CASSQDGASGDLLYNEQFF.

This chain connects TRBV9 to TRBJ2-3, with TRBD1 as a possible D gene (5 bases). V was cut by 0 bases and J by 2 bases, with 10 bases left in between. The CDR3 consists of 15 residues. Germline values: CDR1 SGDLS, CDR2 YYNGEE. The CDR3 DNA follows: TGTGCCAGCAGCGTAGGGGCAGGGAACACAGATACGCAGTATTTT. It codes for CASSVGAGNTDTQYF. Full variable domain (remainder filled in from reference TRBV9 and TRBJ2-3): DSGVTQTPKHLITATGQRVTLRCSPRSGDLSVYWYQQSLDQGLQFLIQYYNGEERAKGNILERFSAQQFPDLHSELNLSSLELGDSALYFCASSVGAGNTDTQYFGPGTRLTVL.

This chain joins TRBV9 and TRBJ2-1; 13 nucleotides agree with TRBD2. CDR1 and CDR2 (germline): SGDLS, YYNGEE. The CDR3 consists of 15 residues. V lost 2 bases and J lost 9; bases outside the gene matches: 5. The CDR3 coding sequence is TGTGCCAGCAGCGTGGGACTAGCGGGAATGGTTGAGCAGTTCTTC. Translating gives CASSVGLAGMVEQFF.

This chain uses TRBV19 with TRBJ1-1; possibly TRBD1 for D (5 bases). The germline gives CDR1 LNHDA, CDR2 SQIVND (reference sequence). V lost 8 bases and J 3 bases, leaving 19 bases between the germline ends. The CDR3 loop spans 15 amino acids. Here the CDR3 DNA reads TGTGCCAGTGCCCAGGGCGCAGGGCTCGACACTGAAGCTTTCTTT. Amino acid sequence: CASAQGAGLDTEAFF. Variable domain in full (rest from reference TRBV19 and TRBJ1-1): DGGITQSPKYLFRKEGQNVTLSCEQNLNHDAMYWYRQDPGQGLRLIYYSQIVNDFQKGDIAEGYSVSREKKESFPLTVTSAQKNPTAFYLCASAQGAGLDTEAFFGQGTRLTVV.

The chain has TRBV14 and TRBJ2-2; 11 positions agree with TRBD2. The ends lost 6 bases at V and 2 bases at J; junction bases unmatched: 8. CDR1 is SGHDN, CDR2 FVKESK, per germline. The CDR3 is made up of 17 amino acids. The CDR3 is CASSPRTSGPNTGELFF. The CDR3 coding sequence is TGTGCCAGCAGTCCCAGGACTAGCGGGCCTAACACCGGGGAGCTGTTTTTT.

This clone was recorded once. V is TRBV6-5 and J is TRBJ2-1; 9 positions match TRBD1. Germline CDR1 is MNHEY and CDR2 is SVGAGI. V trimming: 0 bases; J trimming: 3 bases; junction bases outside the gene matches: 3. The CDR3 extends over 16 amino acids. The CDR3 sequence is CASSYSTGGDYNEQFF. For the CDR3, the DNA is TGTGCCAGCAGTTACTCGACAGGGGGAGACTACAATGAGCAGTTCTTC.

V is TRBV18 and J is TRBJ2-2; no clear D. CDR1 is KGHSH, CDR2 LQKENI, per germline. Trimming pared 0 bases from V and 3 bases from J, leaving 14 bases between. The CDR3 length is 17 residues. The CDR3 nucleotides are TGTGCCAGCTCACCACCGATGCTAGGAAGGTACACCGGGGAGCTGTTTTTT. Amino acids: CASSPPMLGRYTGELFF.

The chain joins TRBV7-2 to TRBJ2-3, with 9 nucleotides matching TRBD2. The CDR3 consists of 16 residues. From germline, CDR1 is SGHTA and CDR2 FQGNSA. V lost 2 bases to trimming and J lost 4 bases; unmatched junction nucleotides: 7. The CDR3 nucleotides are TGTGCCAGCAGCTTACGGGCGGGAGGGATGCCAGATACGCAGTATTTT. Its protein product is CASSLRAGGMPDTQYF.

The chain joins TRBV28 to TRBJ1-3; 9 nucleotides line up with TRBD1. Trimming cost V 6 bases and J 0 bases; bases outside gene matches: 15. The CDR3 runs 19 residues. Germline V gives CDR1 MDHEN, CDR2 SYDVKM. Written as DNA, the CDR3 is TGTGCCAGCAGCCGCCCCCGGACAGGGGTCCTCGACTCTGGAAACACCATATATTTT. This translates into CASSRPRTGVLDSGNTIYF.

The gene calls are TRBV11-2 and TRBJ2-1; perhaps TRBD1 as D (5 bases). CDR1 is SGHAT and CDR2 is FQNNGV in the germline V gene. V was pared by 7 bases and J by 7 bases, with 8 bases between. This CDR3 has 11 residues. CDR3 amino acids: CASTGSNEQFF. CDR3 coding DNA: TGTGCCAGCACAGGGTCTAATGAGCAGTTCTTC. Combining the CDR3 with reference TRBV11-2 and TRBJ2-1 gives the whole variable domain EAGVAQSPRYKIIEKRQSVAFWCNPISGHATLYWYQQILGQGPKLLIQFQNNGVVDDSQLPKDRFSAERLKGVDSTLKIQPAKLEDSAVYLCASTGSNEQFFGPGTRLTVL.

The genes are TRBV12-3 or TRBV12-4 and TRBJ1-2, with a weak D call TRBD1 (6 bases). Trimming left V 2 bases short and J 7 bases short, with 11 bases between. This CDR3 contains 13 residues. CDR3 loop: CASSLNRAGGYTF. The CDR3 DNA reads TGTGCCAGCAGTTTAAACAGGGCCGGTGGCTACACCTTC.

This clone was counted a few times. The V gene is TRBV10-3, the J gene TRBJ2-2; 9 bases align to TRBD2. J was trimmed by 5 bases and V by 4 bases; bases with no gene match: 2. Germline values: CDR1 ENHRY, CDR2 SYGVKD. CDR3 size: 14 residues. The CDR3: CAISGGLATGELFF. CDR3 coding DNA: TGTGCCATCAGTGGGGGACTAGCTACCGGGGAGCTGTTTTTT.

This clone was seen a handful of times. The V call is TRBV19, the J call TRBJ2-3; 7 bases are shared with TRBD2. Trimming removed 2 bases from V and 0 bases from J; junction bases left unmatched: 2. This CDR3 spans 15 amino acids. Germline V gives CDR1 LNHDA, CDR2 SQIVND (reference sequence). The CDR3 nucleotides read TGTGCCAGTAGTATACTGCGGGAGAGCACAGATACGCAGTATTTT. The encoded protein is CASSILRESTDTQYF.

The chain's CDR3 is CASSFLTSVSYNEQFF. Here the CDR3 DNA reads TGTGCCAGCAGTTTCCTTACTAGCGTTTCCTACAATGAGCAGTTCTTC. The rearrangement links TRBV28 to TRBJ2-1; 7 positions agree with TRBD2. With V trimmed by 3 bases and J by 1 base, 6 bases remained unmatched. CDR3 size: 16 residues. Germline lookup yields CDR1 MDHEN and CDR2 SYDVKM.

This chain uses TRBV2 with TRBJ2-1; 14 bases map to TRBD2. The CDR3 is 13 residues long. CDR1 SNHLY and CDR2 FYNNEI come from the germline V gene. With 11 bases clipped from V and 9 bases from J, the junction kept 6 bases outside the gene matches. The CDR3 loop is CAPEGTSGSEQFF. The CDR3 DNA reads as TGTGCCCCGGAAGGGACTAGCGGGAGTGAGCAGTTCTTC. The full variable domain, completed using reference TRBV2 and TRBJ2-1, is EPEVTQTPSHQVTQMGQEVILRCVPISNHLYFYWYRQILGQKVEFLVSFYNNEISEKSEIFDDQFSVERPDGSNFTLKIRSTKLEDSAMYFCAPEGTSGSEQFFGPGTRLTVL.